Presented here are 7 T cell receptor beta chains from one specimen sequenced in a study of shared clonotypes between healthy human individuals (TCRdb year 2020). CD8 naive samples were CD45RO-negative cells positively selected for CCR7, giving a CD45RA+CCR7+ population that excluded TemRA cells. Library construction relied on the immunoSEQ multiplex PCR assay. TCRdb took this table from immuneACCESS and kept in-frame rearrangements with V and J called. Such tables lack part of the clones; where checked against another copy, unresolved V genes explain under half of the gap, and the rest is unexplained. For this sample the table gives about 820,000 clones, of which over 90% were detected only once. The ten top clones hold around 24% of the sample. The sequencing input was naive CD8+ T cells sorted from blood. In the paper's terms, the cell subset or site label means: CD45RA+CCR7+. The receptors were sampled from a man younger than 45 in good health.

The chain is built from TRBV27 and TRBJ2-3; either TRBD1 or TRBD2 may fit D (5 bases each). V lost 5 bases to trimming and J lost 6 bases, with 12 bases between them. The CDR3 has 13 residues. From germline, CDR1 is MNHEY and CDR2 SMNVEV (reference sequence). CDR3: CASSQGELDTQYF. CDR3 bases: TGTGCCAGCAGTCAGGGAGAACTCGATACGCAGTATTTT.

The chain links TRBV15 to TRBJ2-5, with 12 bases aligning to TRBD2. CDR1 and CDR2 (germline): LNHNV, YYDKDF (reference sequence). The CDR3 loop spans 17 amino acids. With 7 bases clipped from V and 0 bases from J, the junction kept 9 bases outside the gene matches. The CDR3 DNA follows: TGTGCCACCACCCCCGCTAGCGGGAGGGTCAACCAAGAGACCCAGTACTTC. It codes for CATTPASGRVNQETQYF.

Worth noting for this clone: Other DNA sequences from this sample encode an identical CDR3 as well. The chain links TRBV4-1 to TRBJ2-7, with 10 bases identical to TRBD2. Germline lookup yields CDR1 MGHRA and CDR2 YSYEKL. The trim removed 1 base at V and 1 base at J, leaving 1 base unmatched. The CDR3 runs 15 residues. The CDR3 is CASSQGAGGSYEQYF. The CDR3 DNA sequence: TGCGCCAGCAGCCAAGGAGCGGGAGGGTCCTACGAGCAGTACTTC.

This clone came up many times. The rearrangement uses TRBV5-5 and TRBJ2-7, with 9 bases identical to TRBD2. The CDR3 loop spans 13 amino acids. Germline CDR1 and CDR2: SGHKS and YYEKEE (reference sequence). The V segment lost 4 bases and the J segment 3 bases; nucleotides outside the gene matches: 2. The CDR3 loop is CASSQTSGYEQYF. The CDR3 bases are TGTGCCAGCAGCCAGACTAGCGGCTACGAGCAGTACTTC.

This chain joins TRBV14 and TRBJ2-7; D not resolved. This CDR3 region has 17 residues. V was shortened by 5 bases and J by 0 bases, with 20 bases between the two germline ends. CDR1 is SGHDN and CDR2 is FVKESK in the germline V gene. The CDR3 DNA reads as TGTGCCAGCAGCGAAGCAGGAACCTTCTTCCTCTCCTACGAGCAGTACTTC. It translates to CASSEAGTFFLSYEQYF.

The chain couples TRBV10-3 to TRBJ2-7, with D uncertain. The CDR3 runs 16 residues. Trimming cost V 0 bases and J 2 bases, with 14 bases left between them. Germline V gives CDR1 ENHRY, CDR2 SYGVKD. The CDR3 DNA follows: TGTGCCATCAGTGAGTCGCCAGGAGCTGGAACCTACGAGCAGTACTTC. This codes for CAISESPGAGTYEQYF.

The gene calls are TRBV5-1 and TRBJ1-4; perhaps TRBD1 as D (6 bases). CDR3 size: 13 residues. Germline CDR1 SGHRS, CDR2 YFSETQ. V gave up 8 bases and J gave up 5 bases, with 13 bases separating them. The CDR3 nucleotides read TGCGCCAGGCGGGACAACCCAAATGAAAAACTGTTTTTT. It yields the protein CARRDNPNEKLFF. Using reference TRBV5-1 and TRBJ1-4 for the parts outside the CDR3, the full variable domain is KAGVTQTPRYLIKTRGQQVTLSCSPISGHRSVSWYQQTPGQGLQFLFEYFSETQRNKGNFPGRFSGRQFSNSRSEMNVSTLELGDSALYLCARRDNPNEKLFFGSGTQLSVL.